One T cell receptor (beta chain) is described in this entry. Its antigen remains unidentified. CDR3 size: 13 residues. The V gene lost 1 base and the J gene lost 6 bases, with 8 bases spanning the gap. Germline V gives CDR1 SGHRS, CDR2 YFSETQ. This sample was taken from a study of shared clonotypes between healthy human individuals. Study-wide context: Three CD4 naive, three CD4 memory, two CD8 naive and one CD8 memory plate were used per donor.

The naive CD8 fraction comprised CD45RO-negative cells positively selected for CCR7 and excluded terminally differentiated effector memory CD45RA+ cells. Recent acute infections and vaccinations were absent in the healthy HIV-negative adult donors. Measured with immunoSEQ multiplex PCR; TCRdb has only the in-frame clones, and not every one. The sample contains millions of clones, roughly 91% of which appear only once. The study's findings and limits: Generation of non-shared clonotypes was less probable than generation of clonotypes shared by all four donors.

The origin of this receptor is a young man in good health. Some clones in this sample may be carry-over from other donors' samples. The rearrangement links TRBV5-1 to TRBJ1-5; D may be TRBD1 (5 bases). Sequencing was carried out using naive CD8+ T cells from PBMCs. The DNA of the CDR3 is TGCGCCAGCAGCTTGACAGGAGGTCAGCCCCAGCATTTT. Its protein product is CASSLTGGQPQHF.